This T cell receptor beta chain was found in a study of blood T cells in healthy people across ages (dated by TCRdb to between 2015 and 2016). Study-wide context: Template switching captured roughly one uniquely barcoded TCR beta cDNA molecule per two T cells in model experiments. The study analyzed two additional independent replicas of 1 million unique cDNA reads from the same blood draw for two donors, one aged 18 to 29 and one aged 80 or older. Four age groups were formed from the donors: young (average approximately 15 years), middle-aged (approximately 39), aged (roughly 56) and long-lived (around 82). Using deep sequencing normalized with unique cDNA molecular identifiers, the study measured how TCR beta repertoire diversity changes with age.

V is reduced by 0 bases and J by 4 bases, leaving a spacing of 12 bases between them. Taken from the germline V gene (reference sequence), the CDR1 and CDR2 loops are LNHNV and YYDKDF. The CDR3 has 15 amino acids, counting the end cysteine and phenylalanine. Only the CDR3 DNA is retained, 45 bases long and in frame from the first base. Library creation used 5' RACE. Sequencing used an Illumina HiSeq 2500. A second 7 to 11 cycle PCR used a sample-barcoded 5' primer and a J-beta primer mix. A template-switch 5' adaptor carrying 12 random nucleotides introduced a unique molecular identifier onto each TCR beta cDNA molecule. At least 2.5 million CDR3-containing paired-end reads were obtained from each sample. The Mint cDNA synthesis kit, primed by a TRBC-specific oligonucleotide, was used to synthesize first-strand cDNA from all RNA. Following uracil-DNA glycosylase treatment, all cDNA underwent a first 18-cycle PCR with the universal primers M1SS and BC2_uni_R. On the study's bioinformatics: For normalization, 1 million high-quality reads were randomly selected from each sample, with every read carrying a distinct molecular identifier. Reads sharing molecular identifiers were discarded rather than binned into consensus sequences. MiTCR, run with a Q25 quality threshold and the strictest error-elimination algorithm, handled CDR3 identification, clonotype clustering and error correction. A nonparametric unseen species model with Euler transformation was used to estimate lower-bound total TCR beta diversity. TCRdb reran the public reads through fastp at Q25 and MiXCR, keeping productive beta chains. For every CDR3 protein sequence, its rows merge into one entry that carries the most common genes and DNA. The V and J calls follow TCRdb's processing rather than the paper's. Here the sample has about 510,000 distinct CDR3 sequences; about 28% occur a single time. Under 4.5% of the sample belongs to the ten largest clones.

This clonotype was recorded a few times. Its antigen is unknown. Per-base qualities were not stored, and no clone one base away is much larger. The 39 donors, aged about 6 to 95 years, were systemically healthy Caucasian individuals from Russia. Each donor gave 8 to 10 milliliters of peripheral blood, drawn into EDTA-treated Vacutainer tubes. Ficoll-Paque density-gradient centrifugation was used to isolate PBMCs, with at least 7 million obtained per sample. Trizol reagent was used to extract total RNA from PBMCs, with at least 6 micrograms per sample. Naive CD45RAhigh/CD27high T cell percentages were measured by flow cytometry on a PBMC aliquot from every donor. On the study overall, not on this receptor specifically: Compared with the aged group, the long-lived group had more naive CD4+ T cells, fewer expanded clones and increased TCR diversity, suggesting age selection. As age increased, observed TCR beta diversity per million T cells dropped in a roughly linear way, and a significant reduction was already evident by age 40. Because profiling used bulk unsorted PBMCs, naive and antigen-experienced compartments could not be compared conclusively. The CMV infection status of donors was not known, potentially confounding age-related changes in expanded clonotypes. Total diversity estimates from one million sequenced T cells were considered lower bounds and underestimates. The percentage of naive T cells measured by flow cytometry correlated strongly with observed TCR beta diversity.

A further study also used this sample, focusing on T cells of mothers and their children. The other study reports the following: Donors were nine systemically healthy Caucasian individuals: three mothers and their six children. cDNA synthesis used all of the extracted RNA, with roughly 1.6 ug of RNA in each 15 ul reaction. In the second PCR, the M1S primer introduced both the sample barcodes and 2-4 random nucleotides. Over 9.5 million TCR beta CDR3 reads were obtained for each mother, and millions of reads were obtained for each child. In both related and unrelated pairs, thymic selection shapes the output of TCR recombination in a similar way, with inherited differences having only a minor effect. Normalized repertoire overlap in related mother-child pairs was always slightly higher than in unrelated mother-child pairs, but the difference was never significant. Persistent microchimeric T cell clones were not detected, at a sensitivity of approximately 93 clones per million clonotypes. The study used deep NGS to compare TCR beta repertoires of mothers and children, seeking features distinguishing related mother-child pairs from unrelated individuals. On average, the children were around 11 +/- 4 years old, while the mothers were about 37 +/- 4 years old. After adapter ligation was performed with NEBNext reagents, the libraries were sequenced on an Illumina HiSeq 2000 with 100+100 nt paired-end reads. To prevent cross-contamination, the mother and child libraries were prepared a month apart and were sequenced in separate runs. For each donor, somewhere between roughly 500,000 and 2,300,000 distinct TCR beta clonotypes were identified. Naive TCR beta clonotypes were estimated from low-frequency clonotypes matched to each donor's FACS-determined naive share, without sorting.

This TCR was recovered from a boy younger than 10 in good health. The chain was built from TRBV15 and TRBJ2-5; perhaps TRBD2 is the D gene, with 7 bases matching. The sequenced material came from blood. The sequence in DNA is TGTGCCACCAGCAGAGAGATAGGGGGGGGAGAGACCCAGTACTTC. It translates as CATSREIGGGETQYF.